This entry concerns a single T cell receptor (beta chain). The assay was immunoSEQ multiplex PCR, and TCRdb's table has in-frame clones only and misses some. The table records around 340,000 clones, over 90% of them present only once. This specimen belongs to a study of shared T cell receptors in the human thymus. The ends were cut back, 5 bases at V and 0 bases at J, with 15 bases in the middle. Germline V gives CDR1 SGHTA, CDR2 FQGTGA. The CDR3 length is 16 residues. This rearrangement joins TRBV7-3 to TRBJ2-3; D possibly corresponds to TRBD2 (5 bases). Sequencing was carried out using thymocytes. The sequence derives from a human donor. CDR3 sequence: CASSVSGVASTDTQYF. CDR3 DNA: TGTGCCAGCAGCGTCTCCGGGGTGGCTAGCACAGATACGCAGTATTTT.